Below are 8 T cell receptor beta chains sequenced from a single sample in a study of beta chain features in type 1 diabetes. All of the isolated RNA was reverse transcribed, so expressed TCRB transcripts were sequenced. Sequenced by immunoSEQ multiplex PCR; TCRdb stores in-frame clones only, minus some. The data hold about 290,000 clones, with about 8.5% observed a single time. Sequencing was performed on central memory CD4+ T cells from blood. The source of these receptors is a woman younger than 30 in good health.

The CDR3 spells CASSLGTADTQYF. CDR3 sequence (DNA): TGTGCCAGCAGCTTAGGGACCGCAGATACGCAGTATTTT. The chain links TRBV11-3 to TRBJ2-3; D gene unclear. Germline V CDR1 and CDR2: SGHNT, YENEEA. This CDR3 region has 13 residues. Trimming removed 1 base at V and 4 bases at J, with 6 bases between.

This CDR3 reads CASSPPGSASGWQTQYF. The CDR3 region has the DNA TGTGCCAGCTCACCACCGGGGAGCGCTTCGGGATGGCAGACCCAGTACTTC. The chain has TRBV18 and TRBJ2-5; TRBD2 might be the D (5 bases). V lost 0 bases and J lost 6, with 20 bases in between. The CDR3 runs to 17 residues. Germline V gene sequence: CDR1 KGHSH, CDR2 LQKENI. Based on the CDR3 plus reference TRBV18 and TRBJ2-5, the full variable domain is NAGVMQNPRHLVRRRGQEARLRCSPMKGHSHVYWYRQLPEEGLKFMVYLQKENIIDESGMPKERFSAEFPKEGPSILRIQQVVRGDSAAYFCASSPPGSASGWQTQYFGPGTRLLVL.

In its sample, this clone was seen a few times. The chain joins TRBV5-1 to TRBJ2-3; 12 bases match TRBD1. The CDR3 spans 15 residues. With V trimmed by 3 bases and J by 8 bases, 7 bases remained unmatched. CDR1 is SGHRS, CDR2 YFSETQ, per germline. CDR3 sequence (DNA): TGCGCCAGCAGCTCCGGGACAGGGGGCGGAAGTACGCAGTATTTT. Protein sequence: CASSSGTGGGSTQYF.

This sequence joins TRBV27 and TRBJ2-1; 11 nucleotides match TRBD1. J gave up 8 bases and V 7 bases, and 7 bases lay outside the gene matches. CDR3 size: 14 residues. Germline V gene sequence: CDR1 MNHEY, CDR2 SMNVEV (reference sequence). The CDR3 loop is CASKQGQGVDEQFF. The CDR3 coding sequence is TGTGCCAGCAAGCAGGGACAGGGGGTGGATGAGCAGTTCTTC.

This chain connects TRBV28 to TRBJ1-2; D may be TRBD1 (6 bases). Trimming left V 6 bases short and J 5 bases short, with 19 bases between. The CDR3 is 15 amino acids. Germline assignment: CDR1 MDHEN and CDR2 SYDVKM. The CDR3 DNA reads as TGTGCCAGCAGCTCCCCAACGACAGGCACATATGGCTACACCTTC. This sequence encodes CASSSPTTGTYGYTF.

This clone was seen more than once but under ten times. The rearrangement links TRBV19 to TRBJ1-1; D might be TRBD1 (6 bases). The length of the CDR3 is 12 residues. The V and J ends lost 6 bases and 6 bases respectively, with 11 bases between them. Germline V CDR1 and CDR2: LNHDA, SQIVND (reference sequence). The DNA of the CDR3 is TGTGCCAGTAGGGGAGGACAGTCTGAAGCTTTCTTT. Protein sequence: CASRGGQSEAFF.

J is TRBJ2-2 and V is TRBV29-1; D unclear. CDR1 SQVTM and CDR2 ANQGSEA come from the germline V gene. V lost 7 bases, J lost 2 bases, and 14 bases lay in between. CDR3 length equals 14 residues. The CDR3 sequence: CSALLRPNTGELFF. CDR3 coding DNA: TGCAGCGCCTTGCTAAGGCCCAACACCGGGGAGCTGTTTTTT.

The V gene is TRBV6-5, the J gene TRBJ2-7; no definite D call. The CDR3 totals 13 residues. Germline CDR1 is MNHEY and CDR2 is SVGAGI. Deletions cut 6 bases from V and 4 bases from J, with 13 bases between. As DNA, the CDR3 is TGTGCCAGCAGGAAAGGGTCCTTTTACGAGCAGTACTTC. It is translated as CASRKGSFYEQYF.